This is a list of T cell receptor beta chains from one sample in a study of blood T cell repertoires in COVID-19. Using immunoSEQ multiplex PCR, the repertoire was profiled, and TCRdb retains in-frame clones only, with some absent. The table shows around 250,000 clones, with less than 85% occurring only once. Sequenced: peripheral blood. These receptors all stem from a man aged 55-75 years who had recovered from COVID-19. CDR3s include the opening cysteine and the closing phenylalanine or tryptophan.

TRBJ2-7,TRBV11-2,CASSRRQVVGEQYF
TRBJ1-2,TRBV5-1,CASSLGGQEHYGYTF
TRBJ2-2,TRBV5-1,CASSPLQAGELFF
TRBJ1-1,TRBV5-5,CASSLGSNTEAFF
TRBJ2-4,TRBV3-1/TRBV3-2,CASSQDLVQGAKNIQYF
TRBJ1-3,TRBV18,CASSPPQGQGASGNTIYF
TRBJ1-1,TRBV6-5,CASSLGELVTEAFF
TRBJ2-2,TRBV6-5,CASSYLLNGELFF
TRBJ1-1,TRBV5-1,CASSLGTGSIYTEAFF
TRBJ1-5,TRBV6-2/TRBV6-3,CASSDDRPYQPQHF
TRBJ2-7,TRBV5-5,CASSLDQGANEQYF
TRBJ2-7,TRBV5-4,CASSPTAGTVNEQYF
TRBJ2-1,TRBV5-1,CASSPGLGGDYNEQFF
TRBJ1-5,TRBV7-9,CASSLDGGAGQPQHF
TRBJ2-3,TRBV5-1,CASSLDGGGDTQYF
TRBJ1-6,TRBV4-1,CASSQVTGGVGSPLHF
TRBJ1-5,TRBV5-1,CASSLNGHNSNQPQHF
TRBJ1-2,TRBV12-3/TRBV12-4,CASSLATPYGYTF
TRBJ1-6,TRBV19,CASRTDRAVNSPLHF
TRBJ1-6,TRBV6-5,CASSYSNRDRNSPLHF
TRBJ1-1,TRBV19,CASSIARTEAFF
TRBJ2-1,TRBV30,CASTPPLGRFF
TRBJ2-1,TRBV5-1,CASSDGGSTYNEQFF